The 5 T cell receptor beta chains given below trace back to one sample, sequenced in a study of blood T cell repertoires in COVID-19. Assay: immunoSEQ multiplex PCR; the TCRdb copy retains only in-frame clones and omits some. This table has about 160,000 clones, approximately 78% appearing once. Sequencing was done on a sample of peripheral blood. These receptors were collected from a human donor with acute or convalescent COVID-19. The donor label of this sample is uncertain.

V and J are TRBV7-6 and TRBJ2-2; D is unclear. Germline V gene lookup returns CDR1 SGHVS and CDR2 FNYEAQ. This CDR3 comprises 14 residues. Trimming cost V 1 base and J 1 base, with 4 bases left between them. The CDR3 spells CASSLGGNTGELFF. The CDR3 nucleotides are TGTGCCAGCAGCTTAGGCGGGAACACCGGGGAGCTGTTTTTT.

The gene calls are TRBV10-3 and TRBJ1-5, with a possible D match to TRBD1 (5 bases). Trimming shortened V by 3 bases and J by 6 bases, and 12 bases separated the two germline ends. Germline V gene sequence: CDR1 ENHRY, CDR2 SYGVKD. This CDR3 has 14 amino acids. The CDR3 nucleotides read TGTGCCATCAGTGACAGGGCAAGGGGTCAGCCCCAGCATTTT. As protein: CAISDRARGQPQHF.

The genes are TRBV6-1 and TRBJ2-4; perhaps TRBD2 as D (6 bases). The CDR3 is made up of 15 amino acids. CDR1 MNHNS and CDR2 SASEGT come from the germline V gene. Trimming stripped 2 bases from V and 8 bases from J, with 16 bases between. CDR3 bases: TGTGCCAGCAGTGAATATTCGGCAGGGAGGTACATTCAGTACTTC. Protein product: CASSEYSAGRYIQYF.

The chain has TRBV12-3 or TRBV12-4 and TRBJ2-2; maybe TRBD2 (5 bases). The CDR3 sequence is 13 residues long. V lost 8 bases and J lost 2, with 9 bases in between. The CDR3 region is CASSRANTGELFF. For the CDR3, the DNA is TGTGCCAGCTCGAGGGCAAACACCGGGGAGCTGTTTTTT.

In DNA, the CDR3 is TGCAGCGTTGAGGACCAGGGGGAGCAGTACTTC. Translated: CSVEDQGEQYF. This chain links TRBV29-1 with TRBJ2-7, with D perhaps TRBD1 (6 bases). V dropped 3 bases and J dropped 7 bases, with 10 bases sitting between them. The germline CDR1 and CDR2 sequences are SQVTM and ANQGSEA. The CDR3 totals 11 residues.